This paragraph covers one T cell receptor (beta chain) sequence. Antigen unknown. The data derive from a study of T-cell reconstitution after alpha-beta-depleted transplantation in children. General observations from the study: TCRbeta diversity was high at day 60 in some patients (a result of surviving recipient T cells and thymic progenitors). T cells produced anew were the main source of T-cell counts and diversity one year after transplant. Reports say that about two months after transplant, the alpha-beta T cells came out of several hundred graft clones that had expanded.

The CDR3 extends over 19 amino acids. Between the trimmed V and J ends, which lost 0 bases and 2 bases, there was a span of 23 bases. From germline, CDR1 is SGHRS and CDR2 YFSETQ. Unique molecular identifiers were incorporated during preparation of the TCRbeta library. From the PCR reads, TCRdb called clonotypes with MiXCR, one entry per CDR3 protein. The data contain 750,000 to 950,000 distinct CDR3 sequences, 15% to 20% of them singletons. This sequence was found in a male patient younger than 18 who had a stem cell transplant for acute lymphoblastic leukemia, so the T cells may come from the graft donor. Sequenced here: PBMCs, mostly from graft donor cells, sampled 360 days after TCRalphabeta/CD19-depleted stem cell transplant. The rearrangement links TRBV5-1 to TRBJ2-5; D tentatively reads TRBD1 or TRBD2 (5 bases each). This chain's CDR3 is CASSLELGASNYFQETQYF. CDR3 coding DNA: TGCGCCAGCAGCTTGGAGCTCGGGGCTAGCAACTACTTTCAAGAGACCCAGTACTTC.